The 25 T cell receptor beta chains reported below all come from one sample, sequenced in a study of T cells in Graves' hyperthyroidism and ophthalmopathy. TCR beta CDR3 regions were amplified from RNA. The HTBI set primed first-round TCR CDR3 RT-PCR. MiXCR, run by TCRdb on the multiplex PCR reads, gives a single entry per CDR3 protein. Of 300,000 to 450,000 distinct CDR3 sequences in the sample, around a sixth were seen once. Specimen: blood. Source of these receptors: a man between 18 and 29 years old with Graves' ophthalmopathy.

This chain connects TRBV6-8 to TRBJ1-4; D remains unclear. The CDR3 extends over 16 amino acids. The germline V gene has CDR1 MNHGY and CDR2 SAAAGT. With 2 bases removed from V and 0 bases from J, the gap between germline ends came to 10 bases. Here the CDR3 reads CASSYRFGSTNEKLFF. For the CDR3, the DNA is TGTGCCAGCAGTTACCGGTTTGGGTCAACTAATGAAAAACTGTTTTTT.

There are many counts of this clonotype. The chain uses TRBV20-1 and TRBJ1-5, with D perhaps TRBD1 (6 bases). CDR3 length equals 13 residues. CDR1 DFQATT and CDR2 SNEGSKA come from the germline V gene (reference sequence). Deletions cut 2 bases from V and 6 bases from J, with 11 bases between. The CDR3 region has the DNA TGCAGTGCTAGACTGGGGGCCGGTCAGCCCCAGCATTTT. This translates into CSARLGAGQPQHF.

Many counts were recorded for this clonotype. This chain connects TRBV27 to TRBJ2-3; no clear D. The germline CDR1 and CDR2 sequences are MNHEY and SMNVEV (reference sequence). CDR3 length equals 12 residues. V gave up 7 bases and J gave up 6 bases, with 11 bases separating them. The CDR3 bases are TGTGCCAGCATTTCGAACGGGGATACGCAGTATTTT. Translation gives CASISNGDTQYF.

This clonotype has a count of ten or more. V usage is TRBV11-2 and J usage is TRBJ1-4, with D unresolved. The CDR3 has 15 amino acids. Trimming removed 5 bases from V and 0 bases from J, with 10 bases in between. From germline, CDR1 is SGHAT and CDR2 FQNNGV. CDR3 amino acids: CASSPLTPTNEKLFF. The CDR3 nucleotides are TGTGCCAGCAGCCCTCTTACACCAACTAATGAAAAACTGTTTTTT.

V is TRBV20-1 and J is TRBJ2-2; D is possibly TRBD1 (5 bases). The CDR3 spans 15 residues. V was shortened by 2 bases and J by 2 bases, with 12 bases between the two germline ends. CDR1 DFQATT and CDR2 SNEGSKA come from the germline V gene (reference sequence). The CDR3 here is CSARLGQGNTGELFF. The CDR3 DNA is TGCAGTGCTAGATTGGGTCAGGGTAACACCGGGGAGCTGTTTTTT.

This clonotype was counted only a few times. The chain employs TRBV27 and TRBJ2-3; D is unclear. V lost 0 bases to trimming and J lost 4 bases, with 8 bases between them. This CDR3 spans 14 amino acids. Germline assignment: CDR1 MNHEY and CDR2 SMNVEV (reference sequence). The CDR3 DNA is TGTGCCAGCAGTTTATCATGGACCTCAGATACGCAGTATTTT. Amino acids: CASSLSWTSDTQYF.

Concerning this clonotype: A much larger clone differs from this one at a single base, so this may be a read error. The rearrangement links TRBV7-3 to TRBJ1-1; D is undetermined. This CDR3 spans 12 amino acids. The germline V gene has CDR1 SGHTA and CDR2 FQGTGA. CDR3 amino acids: CTSSKPNTEAFF. The DNA of the CDR3 is TGTACCAGCAGTAAACCGAACACTGAAGCTTTCTTT.

At least ten counts were recorded for this clonotype. V gene TRBV7-8 combines with J gene TRBJ1-5, with a tentative D call TRBD1 (6 bases). Deletions cut 2 bases from V and 3 bases from J, with 11 bases between. Germline-derived CDR1 and CDR2 are SGHVS and FQNEAQ. The CDR3 contains 15 residues. CDR3 protein: CASSLPGTHNQPQHF. CDR3 DNA sequence: TGTGCCAGCAGCTTACCCGGGACACACAATCAGCCCCAGCATTTT.

The chain carries TRBV10-3 and TRBJ2-2, with D perhaps being TRBD1 or TRBD2 (5 bases each). The germline V gene has CDR1 ENHRY and CDR2 SYGVKD. The CDR3 extends over 14 amino acids. V dropped 6 bases and J dropped 6 bases, with 14 bases sitting between them. The CDR3 reads CAISPGTAAGELFF. CDR3 DNA sequence: TGTGCCATCAGCCCGGGGACGGCCGCCGGGGAGCTGTTTTTT.

This clonotype was observed at least ten times. The V call is TRBV6-1, the J call TRBJ2-7; D call uncertain. The V and J ends lost 5 bases and 1 base respectively, with 12 bases between them. Germline V lookup: CDR1 MNHNS, CDR2 SASEGT. CDR3 length: 14 amino acids. CDR3 loop: CASSPINFSYEQYF. The CDR3 bases are TGTGCCAGCAGTCCTATCAACTTTTCCTACGAGCAGTACTTC.

This clonotype came up many times. The rearrangement joins TRBV2 to TRBJ1-2, with 10 bases aligning to TRBD1. Unmatched junction bases numbered 10, after V lost 5 bases and J lost 13 bases. There are 13 residues in the CDR3. Germline V lookup: CDR1 SNHLY, CDR2 FYNNEI. CDR3 sequence reads: CASSFRDRGQGTF. DNA for the CDR3: TGTGCCAGCAGTTTCCGGGACAGGGGACAGGGCACCTTC.

This chain links TRBV6-1 with TRBJ2-7; possibly TRBD2 for D (7 bases). V shed 3 bases and J shed 5 bases, with 11 bases lying between them. The CDR3 has 13 residues. In germline, CDR1 is MNHNS, CDR2 SASEGT. The CDR3 sequence: CASSDGGRDEQYF. CDR3 nucleotide sequence: TGTGCCAGCAGTGACGGGGGGCGAGACGAGCAGTACTTC.

This chain connects TRBV6-1 to TRBJ1-6; no clear D gene. Germline values: CDR1 MNHNS, CDR2 SASEGT. V lost 7 bases and J lost 2, with 6 bases in between. The CDR3 is made up of 13 amino acids. The CDR3 protein is CASTGTYNSPLHF. CDR3 sequence (DNA): TGTGCCAGCACCGGGACCTATAATTCACCCCTCCACTTT.

The chain has TRBV18 and TRBJ2-1; tentative D call: TRBD2 (5 bases). There are 16 residues in the CDR3. From germline, CDR1 is KGHSH and CDR2 LQKENI. V was pared by 4 bases and J by 7 bases, with 20 bases between. Written as DNA, the CDR3 is TGTGCCAGCTCACATCGCCGGGATCCTCCGCGGAATGAGCAGTTCTTC. Amino acid sequence: CASSHRRDPPRNEQFF. The variable domain in full, completed from reference TRBV18 and TRBJ2-1, reads NAGVMQNPRHLVRRRGQEARLRCSPMKGHSHVYWYRQLPEEGLKFMVYLQKENIIDESGMPKERFSAEFPKEGPSILRIQQVVRGDSAAYFCASSHRRDPPRNEQFFGPGTRLTVL.

This clonotype was counted at least ten times. The chain recombines TRBV29-1 with TRBJ2-5; a weak D match, TRBD1 (8 bases). Trimming cost V 8 bases and J 4 bases, with 32 bases left between them. Germline CDR1 reads SQVTM; CDR2 reads ANQGSEA. This CDR3 contains 18 residues. The CDR3 DNA follows: TGCAGCACAGGGGGGGACGCCGGCTATGGCGGTGGGCCAGAGACCCAGTACTTC. This sequence encodes CSTGGDAGYGGGPETQYF.

This clonotype was seen only a few times. V gene TRBV2 combines with J gene TRBJ2-3; 11 nucleotides match TRBD2. There are 16 residues in the CDR3. V shed 10 bases and J 2 bases; nucleotides not matched to a gene: 11. Germline V CDR1 and CDR2: SNHLY, FYNNEI. CDR3 DNA: TGTGCCACTCGCGGGGCTAGCGGGGGGCTCACAGATACGCAGTATTTT. This translates into CATRGASGGLTDTQYF.

This clonotype was detected only a few times. This sequence joins TRBV4-1 and TRBJ2-7; 7 bases are a match to TRBD1. With V trimmed by 0 bases and J by 1 base, 6 bases remained unmatched. Germline loops: CDR1 MGHRA, CDR2 YSYEKL. The CDR3 length is 16 residues. The CDR3 loop is CASSQDPGDSSYEQYF. CDR3 in DNA: TGCGCCAGCAGCCAAGATCCCGGGGACAGTTCCTACGAGCAGTACTTC.

This clonotype has just a few counts. The chain couples TRBV19 to TRBJ2-3; 7 nucleotides line up with TRBD2. Germline V gene data show CDR1 as LNHDA and CDR2 as SQIVND (reference sequence). The CDR3 has 17 residues. Germline trimming cut 3 bases from V and 8 bases from J; bases unmatched to any gene: 17. CDR3 DNA sequence: TGTGCCAGTAGTATCGGAGCGGGGAGCTCCCGCGAGGGTACGCAGTATTTT. This sequence encodes CASSIGAGSSREGTQYF.

This rearrangement joins TRBV20-1 to TRBJ1-1; TRBD1 is a possible D gene (5 bases). V dropped 3 bases and J dropped 6 bases, with 14 bases sitting between them. This CDR3 has 13 amino acids. In germline, CDR1 is DFQATT, CDR2 SNEGSKA (reference sequence). CDR3 region: CSASSGLNPEAFF. The CDR3 DNA follows: TGCAGTGCTAGCTCAGGGTTAAACCCTGAAGCTTTCTTT.

There are a few counts of this clonotype. The rearrangement joins TRBV18 to TRBJ1-1; possibly TRBD1 for D (5 bases). CDR3 size: 12 residues. The V gene lost 5 bases and the J gene lost 7 bases, with 11 bases spanning the gap. The V gene's germline CDR1 is KGHSH and CDR2 LQKENI. The CDR3 sequence is CASSVDSFEAFF. DNA for the CDR3: TGTGCCAGCTCAGTCGACAGTTTTGAAGCTTTCTTT.

This clonotype came up many times. This chain uses TRBV29-1 with TRBJ2-3; TRBD2 agrees at 8 bases. The CDR3 totals 13 residues. CDR1 and CDR2 (germline): SQVTM, ANQGSEA. V lost 5 bases, J lost 3 bases, and 4 bases stayed unmatched. The CDR3: CSVRAGGTDTQYF. As DNA, the CDR3 is TGCAGCGTTCGCGCGGGGGGTACAGATACGCAGTATTTT.

This clonotype was counted ten times or more. The chain is built from TRBV2 and TRBJ2-3; possibly TRBD2 for D (7 bases). CDR1 is SNHLY, CDR2 FYNNEI, per germline. The CDR3 length is 15 residues. The V end lost 8 bases, the J end lost 4 bases, and 19 bases lay between the germline ends. The CDR3 reads CASGGASAFADTQYF. CDR3 bases: TGTGCCAGCGGGGGGGCTAGCGCGTTCGCAGATACGCAGTATTTT.

This clonotype was seen repeatedly, ten times or more. The chain is built from TRBV12-3 or TRBV12-4 and TRBJ2-1; no reliable D call. CDR3 length: 11 amino acids. The V end was cut by 3 bases, the J end by 6 bases, with 3 bases between. This chain's CDR3 is CASSFGNEQFF. CDR3 in DNA: TGTGCCAGCAGTTTTGGCAATGAGCAGTTCTTC.

This clonotype has ten or more counts. The chain joins TRBV7-6 to TRBJ1-1; D remains unclear. The CDR3 is 14 residues long. The germline V gene encodes CDR1 SGHVS and CDR2 FNYEAQ. V was cut by 6 bases and J by 4 bases, with 15 bases left in between. CDR3 loop: CASSPTPPITEAFF. The CDR3 DNA reads TGTGCCAGCAGTCCGACCCCTCCAATCACTGAAGCTTTCTTT.

This clonotype has at least ten counts. This chain connects TRBV6-6 to TRBJ1-3; 7 bases line up with TRBD1. Trimming cost V 0 bases and J 1 base; bases outside gene matches: 0. The CDR3 runs 15 residues. Germline loops: CDR1 MNHNY, CDR2 SVGAGI (reference sequence). This CDR3 reads CASSYSTGSGNTIYF. The CDR3 bases are TGTGCCAGCAGTTACTCGACAGGGTCTGGAAACACCATATATTTT.